Given below is one TCR beta chain in context. Antigen specificity is unknown. Method: immunoSEQ multiplex PCR; TCRdb's copy keeps in-frame clones and lacks some. The table records some 170,000 clones, roughly nine tenths of them present only once. The data were obtained in a study of T cell responses to AZD1222 COVID-19 vaccine. This CDR3 has 15 residues. Trimming pared 4 bases from V and 4 bases from J, leaving 16 bases between. Germline V CDR1 and CDR2: SGHTA, FQGNSA. Study-level points and caveats: Reports indicate that nearly half of spike-specific TCRs are directed at unmutated variant regions.

The chain links TRBV7-2 to TRBJ1-2, with D perhaps matching TRBD1 (6 bases). The TCR sequence derives from an adult in good health. This specimen was peripheral blood, taken on day 0 of AZD1222 vaccination. The CDR3 protein is CASSSTGLVSYGYTF. The CDR3 DNA sequence: TGTGCCAGCAGCTCAACAGGGTTGGTGAGCTATGGCTACACCTTC.